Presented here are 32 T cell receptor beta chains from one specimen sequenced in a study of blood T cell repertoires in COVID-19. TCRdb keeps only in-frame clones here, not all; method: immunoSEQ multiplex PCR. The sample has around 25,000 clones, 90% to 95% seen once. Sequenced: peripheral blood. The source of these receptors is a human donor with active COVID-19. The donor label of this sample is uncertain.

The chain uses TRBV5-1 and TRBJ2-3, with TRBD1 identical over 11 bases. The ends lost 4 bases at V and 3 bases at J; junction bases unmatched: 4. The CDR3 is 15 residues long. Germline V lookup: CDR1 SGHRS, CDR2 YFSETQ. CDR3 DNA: TGCGCCAGCAGCCTGGGACAGGGGGTTACAGATACGCAGTATTTT. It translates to CASSLGQGVTDTQYF.

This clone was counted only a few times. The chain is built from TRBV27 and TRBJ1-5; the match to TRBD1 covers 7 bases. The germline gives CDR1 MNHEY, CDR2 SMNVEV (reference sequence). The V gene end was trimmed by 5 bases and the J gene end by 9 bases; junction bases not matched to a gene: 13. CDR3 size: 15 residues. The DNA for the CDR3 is TGTGCCAGCAGTATCCAGGGGGTCCCCCTTTGGCCCCAGCATTTT. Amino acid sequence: CASSIQGVPLWPQHF.

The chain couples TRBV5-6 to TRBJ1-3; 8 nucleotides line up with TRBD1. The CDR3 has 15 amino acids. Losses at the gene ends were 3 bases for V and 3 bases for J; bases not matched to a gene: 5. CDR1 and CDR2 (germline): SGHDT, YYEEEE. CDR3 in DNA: TGTGCCAGCAGCTCGACAGGGGTGGATGGAAACACCATATATTTT. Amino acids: CASSSTGVDGNTIYF.

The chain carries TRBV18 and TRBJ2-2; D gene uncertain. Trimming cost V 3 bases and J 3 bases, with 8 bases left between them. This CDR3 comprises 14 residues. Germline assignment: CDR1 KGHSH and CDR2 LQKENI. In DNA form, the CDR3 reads TGTGCCAGCTCACCGTCTATCGACACCGGGGAGCTGTTTTTT. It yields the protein CASSPSIDTGELFF.

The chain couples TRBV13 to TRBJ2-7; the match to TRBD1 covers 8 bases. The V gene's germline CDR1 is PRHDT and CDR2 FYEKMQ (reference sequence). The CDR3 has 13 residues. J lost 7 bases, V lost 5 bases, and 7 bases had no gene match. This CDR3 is CASSPRTGWEQYF. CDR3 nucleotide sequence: TGTGCCAGCAGCCCGCGGACAGGGTGGGAGCAGTACTTC.

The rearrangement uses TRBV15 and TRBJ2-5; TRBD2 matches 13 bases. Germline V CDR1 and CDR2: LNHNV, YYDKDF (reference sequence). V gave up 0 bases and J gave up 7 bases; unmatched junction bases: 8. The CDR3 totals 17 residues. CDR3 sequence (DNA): TGTGCCACCAGCAGAGAGGATTCCGGGACTAGCGGGGTGACCCAGTACTTC. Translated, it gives CATSREDSGTSGVTQYF.

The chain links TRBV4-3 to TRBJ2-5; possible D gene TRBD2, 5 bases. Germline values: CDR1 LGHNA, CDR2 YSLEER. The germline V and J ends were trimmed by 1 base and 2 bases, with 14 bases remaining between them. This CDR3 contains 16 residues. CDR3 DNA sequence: TGCGCCAGCAGCCAAGGGACTTTAGCTAGACAAGAGACCCAGTACTTC. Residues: CASSQGTLARQETQYF.

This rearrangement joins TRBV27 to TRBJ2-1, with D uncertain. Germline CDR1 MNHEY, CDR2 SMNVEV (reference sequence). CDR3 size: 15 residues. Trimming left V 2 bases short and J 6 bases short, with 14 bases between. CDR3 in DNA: TGTGCCAGCAGTTTAGATAGTCTGGTTACCAATGAGCAGTTCTTC. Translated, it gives CASSLDSLVTNEQFF.

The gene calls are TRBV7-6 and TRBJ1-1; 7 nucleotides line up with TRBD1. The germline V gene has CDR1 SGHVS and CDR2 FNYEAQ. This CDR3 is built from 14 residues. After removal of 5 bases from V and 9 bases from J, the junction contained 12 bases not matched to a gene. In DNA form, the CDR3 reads TGTGCCAGCAGCGTCGGGACAGCCCGGGAAAAAGCTTTCTTT. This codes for CASSVGTAREKAFF.

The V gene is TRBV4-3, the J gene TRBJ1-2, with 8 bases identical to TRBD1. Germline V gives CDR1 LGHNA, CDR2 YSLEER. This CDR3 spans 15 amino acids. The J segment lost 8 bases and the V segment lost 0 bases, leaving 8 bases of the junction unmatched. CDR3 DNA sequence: TGCGCCAGCAGCCAAGAATGGGGGACAGGTGGAGGCTACACCTTC. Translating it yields CASSQEWGTGGGYTF.

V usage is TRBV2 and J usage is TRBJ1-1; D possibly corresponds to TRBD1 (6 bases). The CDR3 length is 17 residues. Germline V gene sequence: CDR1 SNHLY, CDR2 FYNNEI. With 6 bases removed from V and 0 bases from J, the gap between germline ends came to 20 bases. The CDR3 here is CASRGGGRPVMNTEAFF. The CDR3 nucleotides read TGTGCCAGCAGAGGCGGGGGGCGCCCAGTTATGAACACTGAAGCTTTCTTT.

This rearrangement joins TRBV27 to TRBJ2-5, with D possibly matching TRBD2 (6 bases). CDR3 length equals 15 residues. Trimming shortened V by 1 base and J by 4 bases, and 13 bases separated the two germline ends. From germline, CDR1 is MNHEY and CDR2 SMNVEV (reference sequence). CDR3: CASSLWGDIGETQYF. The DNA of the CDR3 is TGTGCCAGCAGTTTATGGGGGGATATTGGAGAGACCCAGTACTTC.

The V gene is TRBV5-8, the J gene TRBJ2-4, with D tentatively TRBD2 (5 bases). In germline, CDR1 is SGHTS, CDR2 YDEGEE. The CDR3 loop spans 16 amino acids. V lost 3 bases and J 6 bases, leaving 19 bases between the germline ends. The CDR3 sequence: CASSWETRKPRNIQYF. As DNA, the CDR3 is TGTGCCAGCAGCTGGGAGACCCGTAAGCCAAGAAACATTCAGTACTTC.

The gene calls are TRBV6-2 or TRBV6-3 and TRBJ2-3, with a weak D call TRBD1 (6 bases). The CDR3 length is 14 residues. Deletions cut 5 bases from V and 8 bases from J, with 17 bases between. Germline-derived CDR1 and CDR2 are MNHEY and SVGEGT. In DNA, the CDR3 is TGTGCCAGCAGTGCCGTCGAGAGGGGGAGTACGCAGTATTTT. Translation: CASSAVERGSTQYF.

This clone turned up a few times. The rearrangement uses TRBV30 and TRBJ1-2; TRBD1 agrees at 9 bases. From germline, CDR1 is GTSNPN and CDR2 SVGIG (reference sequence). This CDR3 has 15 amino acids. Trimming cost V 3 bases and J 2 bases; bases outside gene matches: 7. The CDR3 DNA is TGTGCCTGGAGCACACGACAGGGGGGGAACTATGGCTACACCTTC. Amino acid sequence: CAWSTRQGGNYGYTF.

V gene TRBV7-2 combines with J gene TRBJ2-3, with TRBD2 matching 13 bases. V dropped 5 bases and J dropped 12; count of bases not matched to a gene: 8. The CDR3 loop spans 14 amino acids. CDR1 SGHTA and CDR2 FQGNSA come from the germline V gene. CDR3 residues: CASSPWTSGGIQYF. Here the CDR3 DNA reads TGTGCCAGCAGCCCATGGACTAGCGGGGGTATCCAGTATTTT.

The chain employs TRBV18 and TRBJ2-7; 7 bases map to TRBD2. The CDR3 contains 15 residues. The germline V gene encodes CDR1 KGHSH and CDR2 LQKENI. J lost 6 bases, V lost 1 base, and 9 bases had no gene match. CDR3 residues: CASSPLGEGRGEQYF. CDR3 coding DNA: TGTGCCAGCTCACCACTGGGGGAGGGCCGAGGCGAGCAGTACTTC.

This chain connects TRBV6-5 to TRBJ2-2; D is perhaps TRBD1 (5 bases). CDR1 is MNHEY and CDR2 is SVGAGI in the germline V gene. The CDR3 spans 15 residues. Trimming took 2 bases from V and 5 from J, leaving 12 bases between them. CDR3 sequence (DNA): TGTGCCAGCAGTTACGGGGCGTACGGTACCGGGGAGCTGTTTTTT. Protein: CASSYGAYGTGELFF.

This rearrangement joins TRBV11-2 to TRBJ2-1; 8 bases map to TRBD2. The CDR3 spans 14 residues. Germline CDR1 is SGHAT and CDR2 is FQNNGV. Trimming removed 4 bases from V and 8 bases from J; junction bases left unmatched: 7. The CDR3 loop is CASSSQAGAHEQFF. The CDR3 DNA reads TGTGCCAGCAGCTCACAAGCGGGAGCTCATGAGCAGTTCTTC.

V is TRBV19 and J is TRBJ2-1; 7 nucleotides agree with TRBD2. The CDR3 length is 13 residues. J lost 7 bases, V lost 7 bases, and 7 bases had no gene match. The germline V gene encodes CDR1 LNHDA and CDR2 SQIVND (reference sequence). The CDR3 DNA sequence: TGTGCCAGTACTCCCGGGCGGGGGAATGAGCAGTTCTTC. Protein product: CASTPGRGNEQFF.

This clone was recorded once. The CDR3 region is CASRRPGTTYNSPLHF. The DNA for the CDR3 is TGTGCCAGCAGACGTCCCGGGACAACGTATAATTCACCCCTCCACTTT. This chain joins TRBV5-5 and TRBJ1-6; a weak D match, TRBD1 (6 bases). Germline V gene sequence: CDR1 SGHKS, CDR2 YYEKEE (reference sequence). The CDR3 loop spans 16 amino acids. V lost 5 bases to trimming and J lost 4 bases, with 16 bases between them.

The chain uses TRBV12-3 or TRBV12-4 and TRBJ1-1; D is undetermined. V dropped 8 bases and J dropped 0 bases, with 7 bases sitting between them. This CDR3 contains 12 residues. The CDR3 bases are TGTGCCAGCTGGCAAATGAACACTGAAGCTTTCTTT. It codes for CASWQMNTEAFF.

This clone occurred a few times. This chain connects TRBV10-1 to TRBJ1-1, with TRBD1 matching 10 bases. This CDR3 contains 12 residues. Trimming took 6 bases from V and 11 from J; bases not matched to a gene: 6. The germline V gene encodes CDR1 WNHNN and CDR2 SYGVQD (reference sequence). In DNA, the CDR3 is TGCGCCAGCAGAACTGACAGGGGGCCTGCTTTCTTT. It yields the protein CASRTDRGPAFF.

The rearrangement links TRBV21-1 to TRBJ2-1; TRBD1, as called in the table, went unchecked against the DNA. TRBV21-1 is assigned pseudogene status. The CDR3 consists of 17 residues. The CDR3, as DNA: TGTGCCAGCAGCAAAGGAGGGAACAGGGGGACCTACAATGAGCAGTTCTTC. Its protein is CASSKGGNRGTYNEQFF.

The CDR3 nucleotides are TGTGCCAGCAGTTTCCGCGGGAGTTGGGTCAATGAGCAGTTCTTC. Amino acid sequence: CASSFRGSWVNEQFF. The gene calls are TRBV6-5 and TRBJ2-1, with 7 bases aligning to TRBD2. The CDR3 spans 15 residues. Germline trimming cut 4 bases from V and 6 bases from J; bases unmatched to any gene: 9. The germline CDR1 and CDR2 sequences are MNHEY and SVGAGI.

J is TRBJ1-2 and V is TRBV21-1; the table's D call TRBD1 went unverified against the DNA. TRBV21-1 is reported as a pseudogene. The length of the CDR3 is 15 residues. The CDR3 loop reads CASSKTQGYNYGYTF. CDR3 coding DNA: TGTGCCAGCAGCAAAACGCAGGGTTACAACTATGGCTACACCTTC.

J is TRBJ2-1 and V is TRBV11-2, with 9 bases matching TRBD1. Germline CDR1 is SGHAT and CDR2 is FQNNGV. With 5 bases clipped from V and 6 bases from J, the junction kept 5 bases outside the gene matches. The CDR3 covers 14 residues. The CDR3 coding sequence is TGTGCCAGCAGCCACCGGGACAGGGCCAATGAGCAGTTCTTC. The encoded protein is CASSHRDRANEQFF.

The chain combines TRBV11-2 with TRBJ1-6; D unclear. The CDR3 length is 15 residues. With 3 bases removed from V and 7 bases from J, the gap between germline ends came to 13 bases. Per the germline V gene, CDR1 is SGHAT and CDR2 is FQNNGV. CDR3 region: CASSLTTSGNSPLHF. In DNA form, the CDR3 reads TGTGCCAGCAGCTTGACGACAAGCGGAAATTCACCCCTCCACTTT. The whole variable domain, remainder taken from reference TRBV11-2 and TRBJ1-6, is EAGVAQSPRYKIIEKRQSVAFWCNPISGHATLYWYQQILGQGPKLLIQFQNNGVVDDSQLPKDRFSAERLKGVDSTLKIQPAKLEDSAVYLCASSLTTSGNSPLHFGNGTRLTVT.

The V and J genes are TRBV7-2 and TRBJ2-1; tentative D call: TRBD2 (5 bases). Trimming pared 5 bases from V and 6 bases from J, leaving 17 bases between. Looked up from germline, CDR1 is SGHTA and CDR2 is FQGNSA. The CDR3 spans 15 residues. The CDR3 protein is CASSPQRTRGNEQFF. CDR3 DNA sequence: TGTGCCAGCAGCCCTCAGCGGACTCGGGGCAATGAGCAGTTCTTC.

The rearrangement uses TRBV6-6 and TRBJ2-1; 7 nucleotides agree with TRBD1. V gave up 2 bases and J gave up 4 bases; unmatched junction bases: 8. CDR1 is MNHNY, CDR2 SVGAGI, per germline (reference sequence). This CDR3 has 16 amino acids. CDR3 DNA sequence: TGTGCCAGCAGTTACCCGAGAGGGGGCCCTTACAATGAGCAGTTCTTC. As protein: CASSYPRGGPYNEQFF.

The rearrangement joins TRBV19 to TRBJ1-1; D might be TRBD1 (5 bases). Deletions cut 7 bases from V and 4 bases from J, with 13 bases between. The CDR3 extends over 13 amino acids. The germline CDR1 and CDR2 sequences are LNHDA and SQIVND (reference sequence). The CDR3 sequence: CASTRDGGTEAFF. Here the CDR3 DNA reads TGTGCCAGTACCAGGGATGGTGGCACTGAAGCTTTCTTT.

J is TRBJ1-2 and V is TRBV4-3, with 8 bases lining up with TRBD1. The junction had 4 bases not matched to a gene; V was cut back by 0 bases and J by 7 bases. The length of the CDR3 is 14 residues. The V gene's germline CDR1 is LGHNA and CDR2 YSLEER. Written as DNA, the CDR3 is TGCGCCAGCAGCCAAGATGAAGGACAGGGTGGCTACACCTTC. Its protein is CASSQDEGQGGYTF.